This TCR beta chain was retrieved from a study of blood T cell repertoires in COVID-19 (dated by TCRdb to about 2020). Turning to the overall study: Samples covering the acute and convalescent phases of COVID-19 were provided by collaborators in the United States, Italy and Spain. The dataset comprised deeply sampled blood TCRbeta repertoires from subjects exposed to, actively infected with, or recovered from COVID-19. The samples were drawn from two sources: the first 160 participants of the ongoing ImmuneRACE study, and over 950 subjects contributed by 6 global collaborators. Where available, HLA class I and class II types were obtained from metadata supplied by the sample provider rather than from assay-based typing. The material from the prospective study consisted of cDNA or gDNA derived from T cells, B-cell-depleted T cells, or PBMCs. Sample metadata almost always included a de-identified subject ID, COVID-19 status, age in years and sex. A freely available public database, intended as a resource for researchers studying the immune response to SARS-CoV-2, is where the repertoires were released. Study-level results and caveats: The quantity of clinical and demographic metadata differed by source and by participant and was supplied without curation.

The immunoSEQ Assay, a bias-controlled multiplex PCR, was used to amplify TCRbeta CDR3 regions from genomic DNA. Turning to the authors' computational methods: Nucleated cell counts per sample were estimated from amplification of reference gene primers within the assay. Sequence reads were collapsed and filtered to measure the absolute abundance of every unique TCRbeta CDR3 rearrangement. For each sample, productive Simpson clonality was calculated by taking the square root of Simpson's diversity index across productive rearrangements. TCRdb obtained this table from immuneACCESS and retained in-frame rearrangements with V and J assigned. These tables miss some clones; where compared with another copy, unresolved V genes account for less than half of the shortfall, and the remainder is unexplained. Clone size and the V and J calls come from that table; the DNA yielded D and trimming. The sample table shows around 50,000 clones, and around 90% are seen once. The ten largest account for 20% to 25% of the sample.

In Seattle, one collaborating source enrolled patients while the infection was active and tracked those patients longitudinally over the course of disease. Each collaborating institution followed its own protocols to collect whole blood in K2EDTA tubes. For TCRbeta analysis, collaborator samples were shipped as frozen whole blood, as isolated PBMCs, or as DNA extracted from either sample type. Of note for this clone: Which antigen it targets is not known. Per-base qualities were not stored, and no clone one base away is much larger.

For CDR1 and CDR2, the germline V gene lists KGHSH and LQKENI. V gives up 6 bases and J gives up 5 bases, and the segment between their germline ends measures 17 bases. Reading from cysteine to phenylalanine, the CDR3 counts 15 amino acids. Kept here is only the CDR3 DNA, which spans 45 bases and is read in frame from base 1. The sequencing input was peripheral blood. This TCR was recovered from a woman older than 75 with COVID-19, enrolled during active disease. Recombination joined TRBV18 with TRBJ2-4; the D region possibly corresponds to TRBD1 (6 bases align). The nucleotides read TGTGCCAGCTCGCGGACAGCCGATTTCCAAAACATTCAGTACTTC. Translation gives CASSRTADFQNIQYF.